This is a list of T cell receptor beta chains from one sample in a study of T cells after posttransplantation cyclophosphamide. The data were produced by immunoSEQ multiplex PCR, yet TCRdb's version contains in-frame clones alone and is incomplete. This repertoire holds 10,000 to 15,000 clones, and none appear only once. Sequences were obtained from PBMCs. All receptors derive from a middle-aged woman in good health, CMV-negative, and a related stem cell transplant donor. The CDR3 runs from the conserved cysteine through the conserved F or W. A D gene is named only where the DNA matches it firmly. Clone size is given for some rows only: seen once, a few or many times, or a class if the clone is expanded.

j_call: TRBJ2-5; clone_size: few; d_call: TRBD1; v_call: TRBV6-7; cdr3_aa: CASSYPLIPGQQEETQYF; cdr3_nt: TGTGCCAGCAGTTACCCTTTAATCCCGGGACAGCAGGAAGAGACCCAGTACTTC
j_call: TRBJ1-5; clone_size: many; d_call: TRBD1; v_call: TRBV6-4; cdr3_aa: CASSEQGAGDPQHF; cdr3_nt: TGTGCCAGCAGTGAACAGGGGGCCGGGGACCCCCAGCATTTT
j_call: TRBJ1-5; clone_size: many; d_call: TRBD1; v_call: TRBV2; cdr3_aa: CASREYRGSNQPQHF; cdr3_nt: TGTGCCAGCAGGGAATACAGGGGAAGCAATCAGCCCCAGCATTTT
j_call: TRBJ1-2; clone_size: many; d_call: TRBD1; v_call: TRBV19; cdr3_aa: CASSMDRGPYGYTF; cdr3_nt: TGTGCCAGTAGTATGGACAGGGGGCCCTATGGCTACACCTTC
j_call: TRBJ1-1; clone_size: many; d_call: -; v_call: TRBV5-4; cdr3_aa: CASSLSPTGSEAFF; cdr3_nt: TGTGCCAGCAGCTTGTCGCCGACCGGGTCTGAAGCTTTCTTT
j_call: TRBJ1-2; clone_size: many; d_call: TRBD1; v_call: TRBV28; cdr3_aa: CASSSTGTAFGYTF; cdr3_nt: TGTGCCAGCAGTTCGACCGGGACAGCGTTTGGCTACACCTTC
j_call: TRBJ2-7; clone_size: many; d_call: TRBD2; v_call: TRBV5-6; cdr3_aa: CASSQRGRQGSEQYF; cdr3_nt: TGTGCCAGCAGCCAGCGGGGCAGGCAGGGTTCCGAGCAGTACTTC
j_call: TRBJ2-4; clone_size: many; d_call: -; v_call: TRBV6-2/TRBV6-3; cdr3_aa: CASSYPAKLQYF; cdr3_nt: TGTGCCAGCAGTTACCCTGCAAAGCTGCAGTACTTC
j_call: TRBJ2-1; clone_size: many; d_call: -; v_call: TRBV29-1; cdr3_aa: CSTLGFGGLTTNEQFF; cdr3_nt: TGCAGCACGCTGGGATTCGGGGGGCTAACTACCAATGAGCAGTTCTTC
j_call: TRBJ1-1; clone_size: many; d_call: -; v_call: TRBV5-4; cdr3_aa: CASSLGTSKAFF; cdr3_nt: TGTGCCAGCAGCTTGGGAACGTCTAAAGCTTTCTTT
j_call: TRBJ2-2; clone_size: many; d_call: -; v_call: TRBV19; cdr3_aa: CASSTPPRGSAGELFF; cdr3_nt: TGTGCCAGTAGTACCCCTCCCCGGGGGAGCGCCGGGGAGCTGTTTTTT
j_call: TRBJ2-1; clone_size: many; d_call: TRBD2; v_call: TRBV30; cdr3_aa: CAWSVSAGGEQFF; cdr3_nt: TGTGCCTGGAGTGTGTCGGCGGGGGGTGAGCAGTTCTTC
j_call: TRBJ2-3; clone_size: many; d_call: -; v_call: TRBV5-4; cdr3_aa: CASSPGGTASDTQYF; cdr3_nt: TGTGCCAGCAGCCCCGGAGGGACTGCCTCAGATACGCAGTATTTT
j_call: TRBJ1-1; clone_size: many; d_call: TRBD1; v_call: TRBV7-6; cdr3_aa: CASSPDRGGTEAFF; cdr3_nt: TGTGCCAGCAGCCCGGACAGGGGGGGGACTGAAGCTTTCTTT
j_call: TRBJ2-1; clone_size: many; d_call: TRBD2; v_call: TRBV7-9; cdr3_aa: CASRLLAGGGNEQFF; cdr3_nt: TGTGCCAGCAGGTTACTAGCGGGAGGAGGCAATGAGCAGTTCTTC
j_call: TRBJ2-7; clone_size: many; d_call: -; v_call: TRBV6-4; cdr3_aa: CASRGERHSYNEQYF; cdr3_nt: TGTGCCAGCAGGGGTGAAAGACATTCATATAACGAGCAGTACTTC
j_call: TRBJ1-5; clone_size: many; d_call: TRBD1; v_call: TRBV2; cdr3_aa: CASSGTGNNQPQHF; cdr3_nt: TGTGCCAGCAGCGGGACAGGGAACAATCAGCCCCAGCATTTT
j_call: TRBJ2-7; clone_size: many; d_call: TRBD2; v_call: TRBV28; cdr3_aa: CASSGGYEQYF; cdr3_nt: TGTGCCAGCAGCGGGGGGTACGAGCAGTACTTC
j_call: TRBJ2-7; clone_size: many; d_call: TRBD1; v_call: TRBV4-1; cdr3_aa: CASSQWTGPSYEQYF; cdr3_nt: TGCGCCAGCAGCCAATGGACAGGACCTTCCTACGAGCAGTACTTC
j_call: TRBJ1-5; clone_size: many; d_call: TRBD1; v_call: TRBV12-3/TRBV12-4; cdr3_aa: CASRGTGNQPQHF; cdr3_nt: TGTGCCAGCAGAGGGACAGGCAATCAGCCCCAGCATTTT
j_call: TRBJ2-7; clone_size: -; d_call: TRBD1; v_call: TRBV2; cdr3_aa: CASSESRTGGSYEQYF; cdr3_nt: TGTGCCAGCAGTGAATCTAGGACAGGGGGCTCCTACGAGCAGTACTTC
j_call: TRBJ1-2; clone_size: many; d_call: -; v_call: TRBV19; cdr3_aa: CASSSRDGYTF; cdr3_nt: TGTGCCAGTAGTAGCAGAGATGGCTACACCTTC
j_call: TRBJ1-3; clone_size: many; d_call: -; v_call: TRBV7-9; cdr3_aa: CASSEPEQGNTIYF; cdr3_nt: TGTGCCAGCAGCGAACCCGAGCAAGGAAACACCATATATTTT
j_call: TRBJ2-7; clone_size: many; d_call: -; v_call: TRBV7-9; cdr3_aa: CASSSEGVGEQYF; cdr3_nt: TGTGCCAGCAGCTCCGAGGGGGTGGGGGAGCAGTACTTC
j_call: TRBJ1-2; clone_size: many; d_call: TRBD1; v_call: TRBV23-1; cdr3_aa: CASSPINPGQGLNYGYTF; cdr3_nt: TGCGCCAGCAGCCCTATTAACCCCGGACAGGGTCTTAACTATGGCTACACCTTC
j_call: TRBJ2-7; clone_size: many; d_call: TRBD2; v_call: TRBV9; cdr3_aa: CASSVGVGTSTEQYF; cdr3_nt: TGTGCCAGCAGCGTAGGAGTGGGGACTAGCACCGAGCAGTACTTC
j_call: TRBJ1-6; clone_size: many; d_call: -; v_call: TRBV5-1; cdr3_aa: CASSPGSANSPLHF; cdr3_nt: TGCGCCAGCAGCCCAGGGTCTGCTAATTCACCCCTCCACTTT
j_call: TRBJ2-1; clone_size: -; d_call: TRBD2; v_call: TRBV30; cdr3_aa: CAWSAGVTYNEQFF; cdr3_nt: TGTGCCTGGAGCGCGGGAGTTACCTACAATGAGCAGTTCTTC